This T cell receptor (beta chain) is from a study of control samples from healthy donors and cancer patients. The V gene end was trimmed by 5 bases and the J gene end by 1 base; junction bases not matched to a gene: 8. Germline V gene sequence: CDR1 SEHNR, CDR2 FQNEAQ (reference sequence). CDR3 size: 15 residues. Assay: immunoSEQ multiplex PCR; the TCRdb copy retains only in-frame clones and omits some. The table lists about 150,000 clones, over 85% of them singletons. The sequencing input was blood. The chain is built from TRBV7-9 and TRBJ2-7; TRBD2 agrees at 7 bases. This TCR derives from a man younger than 35 in good health. CDR3 sequence reads: CASSPPSGNSYEQYF. CDR3 in DNA: TGTGCCAGCAGCCCCCCCAGCGGGAATTCCTACGAGCAGTACTTC.